Below, 14 T cell receptor beta chains from the same sample are listed, as sequenced in a study of regulatory T cells in long-lasting Graves disease. Arm-PCR of CDR3 regions with iRepertoire HTBI primers generated TCR beta libraries. TCRdb passed the multiplex PCR reads through MiXCR, listing each CDR3 protein once. The table records over 500,000 distinct CDR3 sequences, approximately 15% of them present only once. Regarding time point: newly diagnosed GD, antithyroid drugs for less than 3 months. Making the TCR library involved RNA that had been extracted from PBMCs. The data also belong to a second study, concerning T cells in Graves' hyperthyroidism and ophthalmopathy.

This specimen was peripheral blood mononuclear cells (PBMCs), taken at new diagnosis, from a patient treated with antithyroid drugs. The receptors derive from a woman in her 30s with Graves disease.

This clonotype was seen many times. The gene calls are TRBV7-3 and TRBJ2-1, with TRBD2 identical over 7 bases. Germline V gives CDR1 SGHTA, CDR2 FQGTGA. With V trimmed by 5 bases and J by 4 bases, 8 bases remained unmatched. The CDR3 spans 15 residues. CDR3 sequence (DNA): TGTGCCAGCAGCAGTGAGCGGGGTCCGTACAATGAGCAGTTCTTC. It specifies CASSSERGPYNEQFF.

This clonotype was observed a single time. The gene calls are TRBV15 and TRBJ2-1; perhaps TRBD1 as D (5 bases). The DNA end is a closer match to TRBJ2-5, so the J assignment may be wrong. The germline V gene has CDR1 LNHNV and CDR2 YYDKDF (reference sequence). The CDR3 is 16 residues long. The CDR3 DNA sequence: TGTGCCACCAGCAGAGGATCTCAGGGTGATCAAGAGACCCAGTACTTC. Encoded protein: CATSRGSQGDQETQYF.

This clonotype was seen many times. The chain carries TRBV28 and TRBJ2-2, with 9 bases fitting TRBD1. This CDR3 region has 15 residues. Germline V lookup: CDR1 MDHEN, CDR2 SYDVKM. Germline trimming cut 5 bases from V and 6 bases from J; bases unmatched to any gene: 7. The CDR3: CASSPRDRVAGELFF. The CDR3 region has the DNA TGTGCCAGCAGTCCTCGGGACAGGGTCGCCGGGGAGCTGTTTTTT.

The rearrangement joins TRBV5-6 to TRBJ1-4, with D unclear. CDR1 is SGHDT and CDR2 is YYEEEE in the germline V gene. The CDR3 is made up of 15 amino acids. Trimming removed 3 bases from V and 3 bases from J, with 12 bases in between. As DNA, the CDR3 is TGTGCCAGCAGCTCCTTACGGCTGTCTAATGAAAAACTGTTTTTT. Protein: CASSSLRLSNEKLFF. The whole variable domain, filled in from reference TRBV5-6 and TRBJ1-4, reads DAGVTQSPTHLIKTRGQQVTLRCSPKSGHDTVSWYQQALGQGPQFIFQYYEEEERQRGNFPDRFSGHQFPNYSSELNVNALLLGDSALYLCASSSLRLSNEKLFFGSGTQLSVL.

The sample holds many counts of this clonotype. This chain uses TRBV7-2 with TRBJ2-7; 9 bases agree with TRBD2. V gave up 2 bases and J gave up 3 bases; unmatched junction bases: 5. CDR3 length equals 15 residues. Germline V CDR1 and CDR2: SGHTA, FQGNSA. CDR3 DNA: TGTGCCAGCAGCTTATCTAGCGGGACAAGCTACGAGCAGTACTTC. This sequence encodes CASSLSSGTSYEQYF. The full variable domain, completed using reference TRBV7-2 and TRBJ2-7, is GAGVSQSPSNKVTEKGKDVELRCDPISGHTALYWYRQSLGQGLEFLIYFQGNSAPDKSGLPSDRFSAERTGGSVSTLTIQRTQQEDSAVYLCASSLSSGTSYEQYFGPGTRLTVT.

The chain links TRBV20-1 to TRBJ1-2; 7 positions agree with TRBD1. This CDR3 contains 11 residues. The J segment lost 8 bases and the V segment lost 5 bases, leaving 5 bases of the junction unmatched. CDR1 and CDR2 (germline): DFQATT, SNEGSKA (reference sequence). This CDR3 is CSADRAEGYTF. CDR3 coding DNA: TGCAGTGCTGACAGGGCCGAAGGCTACACCTTC.

This clonotype occurred many times. V is TRBV24-1 and J is TRBJ2-5; 8 nucleotides line up with TRBD1. The CDR3 is 15 amino acids. Germline loops: CDR1 KGHDR, CDR2 SFDVKD. Germline trimming cut 1 base from V and 6 bases from J; bases unmatched to any gene: 6. For the CDR3, the DNA is TGTGCCACCAGTGATTTCGACAGGGGAAAGCAGACCCAGTACTTC. Its translation: CATSDFDRGKQTQYF.

This clonotype occurred a few times. DNA for the CDR3: TGTGCCACCCAGGGACTTCGCACAGATACGCAGTATTTT. Amino acids: CATQGLRTDTQYF. The rearrangement joins TRBV19 to TRBJ2-3, with D tentatively TRBD2 (6 bases). The CDR3 runs 13 residues. Trimming pared 10 bases from V and 1 base from J, leaving 12 bases between. Germline CDR1 and CDR2: LNHDA and SQIVND (reference sequence).

The sample holds many counts of this clonotype. The chain links TRBV11-2 to TRBJ2-1; a weak D match, TRBD1 (5 bases). Germline V CDR1 and CDR2: SGHAT, FQNNGV. The CDR3 has 18 residues. Trimming stripped 3 bases from V and 4 bases from J, with 22 bases between. This CDR3 is CASSLRKMYTGGYNEQFF. For the CDR3, the DNA is TGTGCCAGCAGCTTGAGGAAAATGTACACAGGCGGATACAATGAGCAGTTCTTC. Variable domain in full (rest from reference TRBV11-2 and TRBJ2-1): EAGVAQSPRYKIIEKRQSVAFWCNPISGHATLYWYQQILGQGPKLLIQFQNNGVVDDSQLPKDRFSAERLKGVDSTLKIQPAKLEDSAVYLCASSLRKMYTGGYNEQFFGPGTRLTVL.

J is TRBJ2-7 and V is TRBV5-1; D remains ambiguous. Trimming removed 0 bases from V and 2 bases from J, with 18 bases in between. The germline gives CDR1 SGHRS, CDR2 YFSETQ. The length of the CDR3 is 17 residues. The CDR3: CASSLGATIETPYEQYF. Here the CDR3 DNA reads TGCGCCAGCAGCTTGGGAGCGACAATCGAAACCCCCTACGAGCAGTACTTC.

This clonotype was counted at least ten times. Here the CDR3 reads CASSPTWTGGGYTF. The CDR3 bases are TGTGCCAGCAGTCCCACCTGGACAGGGGGCGGCTACACCTTC. V is TRBV28 and J is TRBJ1-2; 11 bases fit TRBD1. The CDR3 consists of 14 residues. Germline CDR1 reads MDHEN; CDR2 reads SYDVKM. Trimming took 5 bases from V and 8 from J; bases not matched to a gene: 7.

This clonotype occurred a few times. The V and J genes are TRBV9 and TRBJ2-2, with D tentatively TRBD1 (6 bases). CDR3 length: 14 residues. Trimming took 2 bases from V and 3 from J, leaving 8 bases between them. Germline V CDR1 and CDR2: SGDLS, YYNGEE. CDR3 region: CASSVGQHTGELFF. The CDR3 coding sequence is TGTGCCAGCAGCGTTGGACAGCACACCGGGGAGCTGTTTTTT.

The sample holds a few counts of this clonotype. This chain links TRBV10-3 with TRBJ2-1, with 10 positions matching TRBD2. V lost 8 bases, J lost 6 bases, and 10 bases stayed unmatched. Germline V gene data show CDR1 as ENHRY and CDR2 as SYGVKD. CDR3 size: 15 residues. In nucleotides, the CDR3 is TGTGCCATCGGCGTAGCGGGAGGATGGGGCAATGAGCAGTTCTTC. Its translation: CAIGVAGGWGNEQFF.

The CDR3: CSARVPAGGANVGELFF. CDR3 nucleotide sequence: TGCAGTGCTAGAGTACCAGCGGGAGGGGCTAATGTCGGGGAGCTGTTTTTT. The gene calls are TRBV20-1 and TRBJ2-2; 10 bases match TRBD2. CDR3 length equals 17 residues. Germline V gene sequence: CDR1 DFQATT, CDR2 SNEGSKA (reference sequence). Germline trimming cut 1 base from V and 7 bases from J; bases unmatched to any gene: 12.